A single sample is the source of the 27 T cell receptor beta chains below, sequenced in a study of T cell clones after liver transplantation. TCRdb keeps only in-frame clones here, not all; method: immunoSEQ multiplex PCR. The sample includes about 78,000 clones, around 80% seen only once; the top ten take 0.6%. The sequences come from CD4+ T cells from blood, collected before liver transplant. The receptor source for this set is a human donor who received a liver transplant.

The chain has TRBV4-2 and TRBJ1-4, with D perhaps TRBD1 (6 bases). The CDR3 spans 17 residues. Trimming took 0 bases from V and 8 from J, leaving 19 bases between them. Germline CDR1 reads LGHNA; CDR2 reads YNFKEQ. The chain's CDR3 is CASSQDWLGGIEEKLFF. The CDR3 DNA follows: TGTGCCAGCAGCCAAGATTGGTTAGGGGGGATTGAGGAAAAACTGTTTTTT.

The chain combines TRBV9 with TRBJ1-2; 9 nucleotides agree with TRBD1. Germline CDR1 reads SGDLS; CDR2 reads YYNGEE. The ends lost 0 bases at V and 4 bases at J; junction bases unmatched: 10. The CDR3 is made up of 17 amino acids. The CDR3 here is CASSVAEGPGQGYGYTF. CDR3 in DNA: TGTGCCAGCAGCGTAGCCGAGGGACCGGGACAGGGCTATGGCTACACCTTC.

The chain carries TRBV14 and TRBJ1-4; possibly TRBD1 for D (5 bases). V lost 5 bases and J 5 bases, leaving 15 bases between the germline ends. Germline V gene sequence: CDR1 SGHDN, CDR2 FVKESK. This CDR3 has 15 amino acids. The chain's CDR3 is CASSRLGTENEKLFF. The CDR3, as DNA: TGTGCCAGCAGCAGGTTGGGGACGGAAAATGAAAAACTGTTTTTT.

This clone was counted a single time. V usage is TRBV10-1 and J usage is TRBJ2-5; either TRBD1 or TRBD2 may fit D (5 bases each). The germline V and J ends were trimmed by 4 bases and 8 bases, with 11 bases remaining between them. The CDR3 is 12 amino acids. The V gene's germline CDR1 is WNHNN and CDR2 SYGVQD (reference sequence). CDR3 amino acids: CASSGSGGTQYF. In nucleotides, the CDR3 is TGCGCCAGCAGTGGATCTGGGGGAACCCAGTACTTC.

The chain uses TRBV28 and TRBJ1-2; D possibly corresponds to TRBD1 (5 bases). The CDR3 runs 14 residues. Trimming removed 4 bases from V and 3 bases from J, with 12 bases in between. Germline CDR1 MDHEN, CDR2 SYDVKM. CDR3: CASSWGGAHYGYTF. CDR3 DNA: TGTGCCAGCAGTTGGGGGGGAGCCCACTATGGCTACACCTTC.

For this clone: Compared with germline, one end of the junction differs, possibly owing to a read error. The V gene is TRBV18, the J gene TRBJ2-5, with D possibly TRBD1 on 6 matching bases. Germline CDR1 and CDR2: KGHSH and LQKENI. This CDR3 region has 15 residues. The CDR3 nucleotides read TGTGCCAGCTCTCCACAGGGAAAGTACCAAGAGACCCAGTACTTC. This translates into CASSPQGKYQETQYF.

The rearrangement joins TRBV9 to TRBJ2-2; TRBD1 matches at 10 bases. Germline CDR1 reads SGDLS; CDR2 reads YYNGEE. V shed 1 base, J shed 4 bases, and the junction held 1 base outside the gene matches. The CDR3 length is 15 residues. CDR3: CASSVRDRGTGELFF. In DNA form, the CDR3 reads TGTGCCAGCAGCGTACGGGACAGGGGCACCGGGGAGCTGTTTTTT.

The chain uses TRBV30 and TRBJ1-1; a weak D match, TRBD1 (5 bases). Germline-derived CDR1 and CDR2 are GTSNPN and SVGIG (reference sequence). This CDR3 has 14 amino acids. Trimming removed 1 base from V and 1 base from J, with 10 bases in between. The CDR3 spells CAWSEGRWNTEAFF. The CDR3 coding sequence is TGTGCCTGGAGTGAGGGGCGTTGGAACACTGAAGCTTTCTTT.

V gene TRBV2 combines with J gene TRBJ1-2; D unresolved. Trimming removed 8 bases at V and 4 bases at J, with 14 bases between. From germline, CDR1 is SNHLY and CDR2 FYNNEI. The CDR3 length is 13 residues. The CDR3 spells CASGLKSAYGYTF. The CDR3 DNA follows: TGTGCCAGCGGTTTAAAGTCCGCCTATGGCTACACCTTC.

The chain carries TRBV5-1 and TRBJ2-1; D call uncertain. This CDR3 has 14 residues. In germline, CDR1 is SGHRS, CDR2 YFSETQ. V shed 4 bases and J shed 3 bases, with 11 bases lying between them. The CDR3 sequence is CASSRTPDYNEQFF. The CDR3 nucleotides read TGCGCCAGCAGCCGAACTCCCGACTACAATGAGCAGTTCTTC. Filled out from reference TRBV5-1 and TRBJ2-1, the complete variable domain reads KAGVTQTPRYLIKTRGQQVTLSCSPISGHRSVSWYQQTPGQGLQFLFEYFSETQRNKGNFPGRFSGRQFSNSRSEMNVSTLELGDSALYLCASSRTPDYNEQFFGPGTRLTVL.

The chain uses TRBV28 and TRBJ1-1; possibly TRBD1 for D (6 bases). CDR3 length equals 17 residues. Trimming removed 2 bases at V and 1 base at J, with 17 bases between. Per germline, CDR1 MDHEN and CDR2 SYDVKM. The CDR3 DNA sequence: TGTGCCAGCAGTTTAGGCGGCAGGGGCAAGGGGAACACTGAAGCTTTCTTT. Protein product: CASSLGGRGKGNTEAFF.

The chain has TRBV5-1 and TRBJ1-4; D ambiguous. The CDR3 has 13 residues. Germline CDR1 SGHRS, CDR2 YFSETQ. V was pared by 0 bases and J by 6 bases, with 6 bases between. The DNA for the CDR3 is TGCGCCAGCAGCTTGGGGGGTGATGAAAAACTGTTTTTT. Translated, it gives CASSLGGDEKLFF.

The gene calls are TRBV4-1 and TRBJ2-2; D might be TRBD2 (5 bases). Germline V CDR1 and CDR2: MGHRA, YSYEKL. There are 16 residues in the CDR3. V shed 0 bases and J shed 6 bases, with 14 bases lying between them. CDR3 in DNA: TGCGCCAGCAGCCAAGATGGGCTAGCACAGCCCGGGGAGCTGTTTTTT. This codes for CASSQDGLAQPGELFF.

This clone was recorded only once. The chain links TRBV19 to TRBJ2-5, with 12 bases fitting TRBD2. The germline V gene encodes CDR1 LNHDA and CDR2 SQIVND (reference sequence). CDR3 size: 16 residues. The V segment lost 10 bases and the J segment 3 bases; nucleotides outside the gene matches: 12. CDR3: CATSPASGRGEETQYF. The CDR3 nucleotides are TGTGCCACCTCACCTGCTAGCGGGAGGGGAGAAGAGACCCAGTACTTC.

J is TRBJ1-3 and V is TRBV5-1, with D possibly TRBD1 on 5 matching bases. Germline V gene lookup returns CDR1 SGHRS and CDR2 YFSETQ. The CDR3 totals 17 residues. The V and J ends lost 0 bases and 0 bases respectively, with 13 bases between them. CDR3 protein: CASSLALDGGSGNTIYF. CDR3 bases: TGCGCCAGCAGCTTGGCCTTGGACGGGGGCTCTGGAAACACCATATATTTT.

The J gene is TRBJ1-5, the V gene TRBV2; unclear D gene. The ends were cut back, 4 bases at V and 9 bases at J, with 16 bases in the middle. Germline CDR1 is SNHLY and CDR2 is FYNNEI. CDR3 length equals 14 residues. For the CDR3, the DNA is TGTGCCAGCAGTGGCACGACGGCGGAAGGGCCCCAGCATTTT. It codes for CASSGTTAEGPQHF.

V is TRBV10-1 and J is TRBJ2-3, with TRBD1 matching over 10 bases. The V and J ends lost 4 bases and 1 base, in that order; junction bases with no gene match: 2. This CDR3 is built from 15 residues. Germline CDR1 is WNHNN and CDR2 is SYGVQD (reference sequence). CDR3 region: CASSGGTGGTDTQYF. The DNA of the CDR3 is TGCGCCAGCAGTGGTGGGACAGGGGGCACAGATACGCAGTATTTT.

This chain links TRBV5-6 with TRBJ1-1, with TRBD1 matching over 9 bases. This CDR3 comprises 13 residues. Germline V gene data show CDR1 as SGHDT and CDR2 as YYEEEE. Trimming took 4 bases from V and 5 from J; bases not matched to a gene: 3. The CDR3 sequence is CASSPDRGTEAFF. The CDR3 DNA reads TGTGCCAGCAGCCCGGACAGGGGAACTGAAGCTTTCTTT.

This clone is a singleton in its sample. CDR3 loop: CASSPGPAEAFF. CDR3 bases: TGTGCCAGCTCACCAGGGCCAGCTGAAGCTTTCTTT. The chain has TRBV18 and TRBJ1-1; D is unresolved. Germline V gene data show CDR1 as KGHSH and CDR2 as LQKENI. V was trimmed by 2 bases and J by 6 bases, leaving 7 bases between them. The CDR3 is 12 amino acids.

The rearrangement joins TRBV5-1 to TRBJ1-2; TRBD1 aligns across 12 bases. Germline V gene sequence: CDR1 SGHRS, CDR2 YFSETQ. V dropped 6 bases and J dropped 4; count of bases not matched to a gene: 7. The CDR3 runs 15 residues. Here the CDR3 DNA reads TGCGCCAGCAAGGGACAGGGGGCGAACAGCTATGGCTACACCTTC. It specifies CASKGQGANSYGYTF.

V usage is TRBV27 and J usage is TRBJ2-2; TRBD2 agrees at 8 bases. Germline V CDR1 and CDR2: MNHEY, SMNVEV (reference sequence). CDR3 length equals 16 residues. The V and J ends lost 6 bases and 4 bases, in that order; junction bases with no gene match: 10. The CDR3: CASREQGLVGTGELFF. The CDR3 nucleotides are TGTGCCAGCAGGGAGCAGGGACTAGTCGGCACCGGGGAGCTGTTTTTT.

On this clone: The limits of the CDR3 on the DNA are not certain, so only TCRdb's listed CDR3 is given. V usage is TRBV10-1 and J usage is TRBJ2-7. CDR1 and CDR2 from the germline V gene are WNHNN and SYGVQD (reference sequence). The CDR3 is 15 residues long, ends included. The CDR3 protein is CASSESFGAGYEQYF.

V usage is TRBV18 and J usage is TRBJ1-2; tentative D call: TRBD1 (5 bases). The CDR3 totals 16 residues. Trimming left V 4 bases short and J 5 bases short, with 20 bases between. From germline, CDR1 is KGHSH and CDR2 LQKENI. The CDR3 DNA sequence: TGTGCCAGCTCACTAGACCGGGGCCGGGCGACATATGGCTACACCTTC. Translation: CASSLDRGRATYGYTF.

The chain is built from TRBV4-1 and TRBJ2-1; D unclear. This CDR3 is built from 16 residues. Germline V gene lookup returns CDR1 MGHRA and CDR2 YSYEKL. V gave up 0 bases and J gave up 0 bases, with 9 bases separating them. Here the CDR3 DNA reads TGCGCCAGCAGCCAAGATCCGACGGGCTCCTACAATGAGCAGTTCTTC. Protein sequence: CASSQDPTGSYNEQFF.

The sample holds a few counts of this clone. The chain links TRBV2 to TRBJ1-5; D gene uncertain. The ends were cut back, 4 bases at V and 4 bases at J, with 8 bases in the middle. CDR3 length: 13 residues. Germline CDR1 reads SNHLY; CDR2 reads FYNNEI. CDR3 in DNA: TGTGCCAGCAGTGTGGGCCGAAATCAGCCCCAGCATTTT. This encodes CASSVGRNQPQHF.

The gene calls are TRBV18 and TRBJ1-1; D may be TRBD1 (5 bases). From germline, CDR1 is KGHSH and CDR2 LQKENI. Trimming stripped 5 bases from V and 1 base from J, with 14 bases between. The CDR3 length is 15 residues. CDR3: CASSANHQGNTEAFF. Written as DNA, the CDR3 is TGTGCCAGCTCAGCAAATCACCAGGGGAACACTGAAGCTTTCTTT. Looking up the rest from reference TRBV18 and TRBJ1-1 gives the full variable domain: NAGVMQNPRHLVRRRGQEARLRCSPMKGHSHVYWYRQLPEEGLKFMVYLQKENIIDESGMPKERFSAEFPKEGPSILRIQQVVRGDSAAYFCASSANHQGNTEAFFGQGTRLTVV.

The genes are TRBV9 and TRBJ2-1, with 9 bases fitting TRBD1. V shed 0 bases, J shed 9 bases, and the junction held 22 bases outside the gene matches. The CDR3 contains 20 residues. Germline CDR1 and CDR2: SGDLS and YYNGEE. The CDR3 DNA follows: TGTGCCAGCAGCGTAGCTCTGACAGGGGGGGCCTCGACATTATCGGGTGAGCAGTTCTTC. Amino acid sequence: CASSVALTGGASTLSGEQFF.